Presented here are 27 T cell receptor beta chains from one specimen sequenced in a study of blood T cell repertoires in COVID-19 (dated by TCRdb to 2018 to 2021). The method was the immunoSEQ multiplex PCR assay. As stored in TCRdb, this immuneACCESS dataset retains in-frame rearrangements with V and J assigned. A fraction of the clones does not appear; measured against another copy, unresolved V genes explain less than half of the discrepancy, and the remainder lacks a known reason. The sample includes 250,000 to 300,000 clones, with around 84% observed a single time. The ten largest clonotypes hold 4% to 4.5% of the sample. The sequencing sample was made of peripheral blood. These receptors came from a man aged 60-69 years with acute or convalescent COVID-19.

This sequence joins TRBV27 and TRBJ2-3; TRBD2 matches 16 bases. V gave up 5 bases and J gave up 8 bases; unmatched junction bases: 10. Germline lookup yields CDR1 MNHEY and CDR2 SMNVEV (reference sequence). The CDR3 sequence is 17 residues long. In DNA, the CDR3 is TGTGCCAGCAGTCCCTTGGGACTAGCGGGAGGGCCAGGTACGCAGTATTTT. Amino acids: CASSPLGLAGGPGTQYF.

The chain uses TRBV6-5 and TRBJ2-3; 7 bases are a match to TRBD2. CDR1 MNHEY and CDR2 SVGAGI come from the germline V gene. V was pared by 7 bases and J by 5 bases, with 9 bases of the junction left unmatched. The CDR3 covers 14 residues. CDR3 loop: CASKKGLNLDTQYF. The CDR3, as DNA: TGTGCCAGCAAAAAGGGACTAAACTTAGATACGCAGTATTTT.

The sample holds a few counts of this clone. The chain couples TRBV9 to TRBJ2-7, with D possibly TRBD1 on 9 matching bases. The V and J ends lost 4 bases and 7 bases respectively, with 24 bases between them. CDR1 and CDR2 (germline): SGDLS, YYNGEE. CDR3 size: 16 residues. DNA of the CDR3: TGTGCCAGCAGCCTGGGACAGGGAGGGGGACTAGAAGAGCAGTACTTC. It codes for CASSLGQGGGLEEQYF.

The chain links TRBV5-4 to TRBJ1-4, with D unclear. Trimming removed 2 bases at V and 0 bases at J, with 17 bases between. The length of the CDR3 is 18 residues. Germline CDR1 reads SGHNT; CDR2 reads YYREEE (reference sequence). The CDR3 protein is CASSLAVAPASTNEKLFF. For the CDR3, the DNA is TGTGCCAGCAGCTTAGCCGTCGCGCCCGCCTCAACTAATGAAAAACTGTTTTTT.

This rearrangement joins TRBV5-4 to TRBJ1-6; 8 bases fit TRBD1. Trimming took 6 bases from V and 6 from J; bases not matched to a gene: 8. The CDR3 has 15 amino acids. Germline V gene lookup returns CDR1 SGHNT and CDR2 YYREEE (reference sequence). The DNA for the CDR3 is TGTGCCAGCACTCTTACCGGGACAGGTAATTCACCCCTCCACTTT. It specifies CASTLTGTGNSPLHF.

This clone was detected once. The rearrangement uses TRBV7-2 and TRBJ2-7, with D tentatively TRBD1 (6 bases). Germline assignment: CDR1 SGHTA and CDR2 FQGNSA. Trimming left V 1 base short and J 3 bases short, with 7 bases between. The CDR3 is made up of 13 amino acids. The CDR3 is CASSLEGGYEQYF. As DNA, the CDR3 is TGTGCCAGCAGCTTAGAAGGGGGCTACGAGCAGTACTTC. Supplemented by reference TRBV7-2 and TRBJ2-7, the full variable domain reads GAGVSQSPSNKVTEKGKDVELRCDPISGHTALYWYRQSLGQGLEFLIYFQGNSAPDKSGLPSDRFSAERTGGSVSTLTIQRTQQEDSAVYLCASSLEGGYEQYFGPGTRLTVT.

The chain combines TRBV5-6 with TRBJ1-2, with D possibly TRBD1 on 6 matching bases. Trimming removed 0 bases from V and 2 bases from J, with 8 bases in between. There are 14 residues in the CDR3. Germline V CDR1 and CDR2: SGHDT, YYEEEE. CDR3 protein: CASSLGTENYGYTF. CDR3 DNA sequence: TGTGCCAGCAGCTTGGGGACAGAAAACTATGGCTACACCTTC.

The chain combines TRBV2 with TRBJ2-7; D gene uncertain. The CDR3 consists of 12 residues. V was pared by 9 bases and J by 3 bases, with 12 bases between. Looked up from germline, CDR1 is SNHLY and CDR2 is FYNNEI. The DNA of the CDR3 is TGTGCCAGTACTTTAAGAGGCTACGAGCAGTACTTC. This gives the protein CASTLRGYEQYF.

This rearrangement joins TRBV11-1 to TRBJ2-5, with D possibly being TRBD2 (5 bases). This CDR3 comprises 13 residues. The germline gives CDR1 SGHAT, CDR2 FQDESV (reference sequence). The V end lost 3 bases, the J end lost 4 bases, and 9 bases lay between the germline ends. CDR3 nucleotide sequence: TGTGCCAGCAGCTTTCACGAGGGAGAGACCCAGTACTTC. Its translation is CASSFHEGETQYF.

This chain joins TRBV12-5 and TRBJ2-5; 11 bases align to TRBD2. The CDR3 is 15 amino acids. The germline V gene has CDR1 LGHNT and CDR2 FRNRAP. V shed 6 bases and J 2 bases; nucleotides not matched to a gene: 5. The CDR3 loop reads CASGLGTSGQETQYF. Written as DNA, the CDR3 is TGTGCTAGTGGCCTCGGGACTAGCGGACAAGAGACCCAGTACTTC.

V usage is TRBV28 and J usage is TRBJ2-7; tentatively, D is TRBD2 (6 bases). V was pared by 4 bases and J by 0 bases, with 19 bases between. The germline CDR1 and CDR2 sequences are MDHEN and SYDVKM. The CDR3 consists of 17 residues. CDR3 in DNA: TGTGCCAGCAGTTCCCCCGGGGATAATAGCGGCTCCTACGAGCAGTACTTC. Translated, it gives CASSSPGDNSGSYEQYF.

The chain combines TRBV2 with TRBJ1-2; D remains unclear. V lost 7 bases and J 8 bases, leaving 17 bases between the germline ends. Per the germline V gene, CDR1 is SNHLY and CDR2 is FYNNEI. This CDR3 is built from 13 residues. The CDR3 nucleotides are TGTGCCAGCAAAGACGTAAAGGTCAGGGGCTACACCTTC. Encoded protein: CASKDVKVRGYTF.

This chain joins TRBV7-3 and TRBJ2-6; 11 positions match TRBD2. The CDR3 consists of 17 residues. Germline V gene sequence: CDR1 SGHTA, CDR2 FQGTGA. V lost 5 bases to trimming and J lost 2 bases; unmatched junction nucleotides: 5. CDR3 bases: TGTGCCAGCAGCCTTAGCGGGAGGGCCGCTGGGGCCAACGTCCTGACTTTC. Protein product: CASSLSGRAAGANVLTF.

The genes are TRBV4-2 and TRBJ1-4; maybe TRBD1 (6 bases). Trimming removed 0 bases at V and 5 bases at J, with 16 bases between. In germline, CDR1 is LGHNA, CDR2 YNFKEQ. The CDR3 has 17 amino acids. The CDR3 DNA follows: TGTGCCAGCAGCCAAGAAGGACAGCGAAGGGCAAATGAAAAACTGTTTTTT. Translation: CASSQEGQRRANEKLFF.

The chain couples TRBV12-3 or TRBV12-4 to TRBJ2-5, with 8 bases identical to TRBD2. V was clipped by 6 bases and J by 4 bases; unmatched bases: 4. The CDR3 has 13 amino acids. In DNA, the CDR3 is TGTGCCAGCAGCCGGGGACTAGGAGAGACCCAGTACTTC. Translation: CASSRGLGETQYF.

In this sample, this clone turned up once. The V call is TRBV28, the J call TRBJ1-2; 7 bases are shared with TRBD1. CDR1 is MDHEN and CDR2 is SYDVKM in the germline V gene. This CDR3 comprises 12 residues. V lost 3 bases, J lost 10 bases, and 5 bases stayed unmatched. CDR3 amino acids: CASSFRQGPYTF. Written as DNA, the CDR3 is TGTGCCAGCAGTTTCAGACAGGGCCCCTACACCTTC.

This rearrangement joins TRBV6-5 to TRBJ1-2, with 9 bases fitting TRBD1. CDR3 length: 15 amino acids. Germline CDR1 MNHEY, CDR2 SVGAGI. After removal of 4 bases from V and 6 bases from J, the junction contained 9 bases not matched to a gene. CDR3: CASSLTGGHGNGYTF. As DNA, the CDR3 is TGTGCCAGCAGTTTGACAGGGGGTCATGGAAATGGCTACACCTTC.

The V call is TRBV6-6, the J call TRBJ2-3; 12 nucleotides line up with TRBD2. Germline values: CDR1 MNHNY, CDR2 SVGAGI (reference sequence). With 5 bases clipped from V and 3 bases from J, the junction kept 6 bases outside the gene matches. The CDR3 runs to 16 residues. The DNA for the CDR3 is TGTGCCAGCAGTAAACGACTAGCGGGAGAGACAGATACGCAGTATTTT. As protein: CASSKRLAGETDTQYF.

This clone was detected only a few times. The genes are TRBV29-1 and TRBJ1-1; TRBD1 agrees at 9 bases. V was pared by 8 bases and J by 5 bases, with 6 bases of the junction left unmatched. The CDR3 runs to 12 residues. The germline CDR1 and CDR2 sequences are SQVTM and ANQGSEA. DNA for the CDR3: TGCAGCTCAGACAGGGGGAGGACTGAAGCTTTCTTT. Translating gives CSSDRGRTEAFF.

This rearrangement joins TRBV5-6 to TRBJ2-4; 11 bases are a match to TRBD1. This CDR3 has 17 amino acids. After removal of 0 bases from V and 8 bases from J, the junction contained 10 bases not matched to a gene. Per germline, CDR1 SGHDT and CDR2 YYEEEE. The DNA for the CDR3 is TGTGCCAGCAGCTTGGTAGGGACAGGGGGGTTGGGGTACATTCAGTACTTC. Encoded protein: CASSLVGTGGLGYIQYF.

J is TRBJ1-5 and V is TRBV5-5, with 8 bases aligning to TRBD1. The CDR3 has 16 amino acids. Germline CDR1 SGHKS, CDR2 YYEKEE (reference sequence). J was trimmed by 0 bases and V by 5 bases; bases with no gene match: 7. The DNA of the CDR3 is TGTGCCAGCAGTATCGGACAGGGATATAGCAATCAGCCCCAGCATTTT. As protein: CASSIGQGYSNQPQHF.

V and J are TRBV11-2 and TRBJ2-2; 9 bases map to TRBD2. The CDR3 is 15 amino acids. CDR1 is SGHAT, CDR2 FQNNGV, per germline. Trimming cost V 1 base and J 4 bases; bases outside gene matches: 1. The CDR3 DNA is TGTGCCAGCAGCTTAGCTAGCGGGGTCACCGGGGAGCTGTTTTTT. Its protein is CASSLASGVTGELFF.

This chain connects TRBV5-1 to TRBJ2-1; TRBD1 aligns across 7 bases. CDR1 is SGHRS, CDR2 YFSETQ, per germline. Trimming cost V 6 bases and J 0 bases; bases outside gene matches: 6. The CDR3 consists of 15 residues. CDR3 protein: CASTIQGSSYNEQFF. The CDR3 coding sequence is TGCGCCAGCACAATACAGGGGAGCTCCTACAATGAGCAGTTCTTC.

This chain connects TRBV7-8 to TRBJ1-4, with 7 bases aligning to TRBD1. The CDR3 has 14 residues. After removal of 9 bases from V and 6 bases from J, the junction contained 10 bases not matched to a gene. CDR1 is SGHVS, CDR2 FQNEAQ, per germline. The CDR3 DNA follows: TGTGCCAGTCAAAAGGGGGCATGGGATGAAAAACTGTTTTTT. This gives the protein CASQKGAWDEKLFF.

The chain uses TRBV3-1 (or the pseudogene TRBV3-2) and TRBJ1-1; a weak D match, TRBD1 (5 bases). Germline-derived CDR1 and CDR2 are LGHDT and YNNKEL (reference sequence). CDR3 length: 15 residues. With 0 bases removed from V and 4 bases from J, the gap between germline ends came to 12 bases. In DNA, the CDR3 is TGTGCCAGCAGCCAAGACCTCGGGGGGAGCACTGAAGCTTTCTTT. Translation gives CASSQDLGGSTEAFF.

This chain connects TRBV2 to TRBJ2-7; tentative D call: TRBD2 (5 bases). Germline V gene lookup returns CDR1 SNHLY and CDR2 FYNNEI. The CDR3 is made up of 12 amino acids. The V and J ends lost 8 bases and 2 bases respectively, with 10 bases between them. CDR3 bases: TGTGCCAGCGGGAGTAGCCCCTACGAGCAGTACTTC. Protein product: CASGSSPYEQYF.

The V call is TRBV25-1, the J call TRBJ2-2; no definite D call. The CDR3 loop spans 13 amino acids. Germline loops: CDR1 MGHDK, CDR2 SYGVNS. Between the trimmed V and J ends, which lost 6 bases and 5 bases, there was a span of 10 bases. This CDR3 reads CASRTWQTGELFF. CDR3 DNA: TGTGCCAGCAGGACTTGGCAGACCGGGGAGCTGTTTTTT.